The 17 T cell receptor beta chains below come from one sample, sequenced in a study of metastatic and nonmetastatic thyroid tumors. TCRdb called clones again from the PCR reads with MiXCR. Among tens of thousands of clones listed, about 23% were seen once. Nobody among the patients had been given any treatment before thyroid surgery. Sequenced input: blood. The receptor set was obtained from a male donor with papillary thyroid cancer or a benign thyroid nodule (not recorded which). Some clones in this sample may be carry-over from other donors' samples.

In its sample, this clone was seen many times. The chain has TRBV29-1 and TRBJ1-2; a possible D gene is TRBD1 (5 bases). The CDR3 contains 13 residues. Per germline, CDR1 SQVTM and CDR2 ANQGSEA. With 4 bases removed from V and 3 bases from J, the gap between germline ends came to 12 bases. This chain's CDR3 is CSVGDWGYYGYTF. The CDR3 nucleotides are TGCAGCGTTGGGGATTGGGGGTACTATGGCTACACCTTC.

This clone came up many times. The genes are TRBV27 and TRBJ2-3; either TRBD1 or TRBD2 may supply D (6 bases each). CDR1 and CDR2 (germline): MNHEY, SMNVEV (reference sequence). The V end lost 0 bases, the J end lost 6 bases, and 10 bases lay between the germline ends. This CDR3 comprises 14 residues. CDR3 DNA sequence: TGTGCCAGCAGTTTATCTAAGGGGGGCGATACGCAGTATTTT. Translated: CASSLSKGGDTQYF.

This clone was seen more than once but under ten times. Germline and junction disagree at one end, which may indicate a read error. The chain uses TRBV12-3 or TRBV12-4 and TRBJ2-1, with D perhaps matching TRBD1 (5 bases). The CDR3 sequence is 15 residues long. CDR3 DNA: TGTGCCAGCAGTTTCCCAGGGTCTACCCCCAATGAGCAGGTCTTC. Translation: CASSFPGSTPNEQVF.

This clone was seen ten or more times. The chain is built from TRBV18 and TRBJ1-6; D is undetermined. CDR3 length: 15 amino acids. CDR1 and CDR2 (germline): KGHSH, LQKENI. The V end lost 1 base, the J end lost 7 bases, and 11 bases lay between the germline ends. This CDR3 reads CASSPRKGFNSPLHF. Written as DNA, the CDR3 is TGTGCCAGCTCACCACGTAAAGGGTTCAATTCACCCCTCCACTTT. The full variable domain, rest sourced from reference TRBV18 and TRBJ1-6, is NAGVMQNPRHLVRRRGQEARLRCSPMKGHSHVYWYRQLPEEGLKFMVYLQKENIIDESGMPKERFSAEFPKEGPSILRIQQVVRGDSAAYFCASSPRKGFNSPLHFGNGTRLTVT.

This clone has a count of ten or more. The J gene is TRBJ2-1, the V gene TRBV20-1; D may be TRBD2 (5 bases). The CDR3 length is 12 residues. Per germline, CDR1 DFQATT and CDR2 SNEGSKA (reference sequence). V lost 0 bases and J 7 bases, leaving 7 bases between the germline ends. The CDR3 DNA reads TGCAGTGCTAGAGAGGGCGGGAATGAGCAGTTCTTC. It yields the protein CSAREGGNEQFF.

Of note for this clone: Since a much larger clone is just one base distant, this may be a read error. The same CDR3 can be traced to other DNA sequences in this sample. This chain links TRBV7-9 with TRBJ2-2; D may be TRBD2 (6 bases). This CDR3 region has 14 residues. Germline loops: CDR1 SEHNR, CDR2 FQNEAQ (reference sequence). This CDR3 is CVIGRDGVAGELFF. Written as DNA, the CDR3 is TGTGTGATCGGGCGGGATGGTGTGGCCGGGGAGTTGTTTTTT.

This clone was counted ten times or more. This sequence joins TRBV12-3 or TRBV12-4 and TRBJ2-5; D is unclear. The CDR3 runs to 14 residues. V shed 3 bases and J shed 3 bases, with 11 bases lying between them. The CDR3 bases are TGTGCCAGCAGTTTTATCGGTGAAGAAGAGACCCAGTACTTC. Translating gives CASSFIGEEETQYF.

There are many counts of this clone. Here the CDR3 reads CASSGHGTGDRQPQHF. The CDR3 nucleotides read TGTGCCAGCAGTGGACACGGGACAGGTGATCGTCAGCCCCAGCATTTT. This chain connects TRBV28 to TRBJ1-5, with 8 bases aligning to TRBD1. The V and J ends lost 5 bases and 6 bases, in that order; junction bases with no gene match: 12. This CDR3 is built from 16 residues. The germline CDR1 and CDR2 sequences are MDHEN and SYDVKM.

This chain connects TRBV20-1 to TRBJ1-1, with TRBD1 as a possible D gene (6 bases). V was trimmed by 6 bases and J by 3 bases, leaving 14 bases between them. Germline CDR1 DFQATT, CDR2 SNEGSKA (reference sequence). The CDR3 consists of 13 residues. As DNA, the CDR3 is TGCAGTGCGCCAGGGGAGGGACACACTGAAGCTTTCTTT. Its protein product is CSAPGEGHTEAFF.

This clone has a count of ten or more. The rearrangement uses TRBV7-3 and TRBJ1-3; possible D gene TRBD1, 5 bases. Trimming removed 5 bases from V and 2 bases from J, with 7 bases in between. Germline lookup yields CDR1 SGHTA and CDR2 FQGTGA. This CDR3 is 13 amino acids long. CDR3 nucleotides: TGTGCCAGCAGCCCAGGGCCTGGAAACACCATATATTTT. It codes for CASSPGPGNTIYF.

CDR3 amino acids: CASSLGPGRETQYF. Written as DNA, the CDR3 is TGCGCCAGCAGCTTGGGTCCAGGAAGGGAGACCCAGTACTTC. This chain connects TRBV5-1 to TRBJ2-5; D uncertain. Germline CDR1 SGHRS, CDR2 YFSETQ. Trimming took 0 bases from V and 5 from J, leaving 11 bases between them. The CDR3 is made up of 14 amino acids.

In this sample, this clone turned up many times. The CDR3 reads CSAQRGQGLNTEAFF. The CDR3 nucleotides read TGCAGTGCCCAAAGGGGACAGGGATTGAACACTGAAGCTTTCTTT. The chain joins TRBV20-1 to TRBJ1-1; 9 bases align to TRBD1. The CDR3 is made up of 15 amino acids. V lost 6 bases, J lost 0 bases, and 8 bases stayed unmatched. CDR1 is DFQATT and CDR2 is SNEGSKA in the germline V gene (reference sequence).

This clone was counted many times. V gene TRBV30 combines with J gene TRBJ2-7; TRBD1 is a possible D gene (5 bases). The length of the CDR3 is 13 residues. Trimming pared 3 bases from V and 7 bases from J, leaving 16 bases between. The germline gives CDR1 GTSNPN, CDR2 SVGIG (reference sequence). CDR3 protein: CAWSAAGLGEQYF. The CDR3 DNA follows: TGTGCCTGGAGCGCAGCAGGGCTGGGGGAGCAGTACTTC.

The chain joins TRBV11-1 to TRBJ2-2, with 12 bases lining up with TRBD1. There are 16 residues in the CDR3. After removal of 4 bases from V and 6 bases from J, the junction contained 6 bases not matched to a gene. Germline lookup yields CDR1 SGHAT and CDR2 FQDESV (reference sequence). The CDR3 DNA reads as TGTGCCAGCAGCTCCCGGGACAGGGGGCAGTCCGGGGAGCTGTTTTTT. Translated: CASSSRDRGQSGELFF.

There are many counts of this clone. The J gene is TRBJ2-5, the V gene TRBV20-1, with unresolved D. V lost 1 base, J lost 4 bases, and 7 bases lay in between. The CDR3 spans 12 residues. CDR1 DFQATT and CDR2 SNEGSKA come from the germline V gene (reference sequence). CDR3: CSARGLRETQYF. Written as DNA, the CDR3 is TGCAGTGCTAGAGGGTTGCGAGAGACCCAGTACTTC.

This clone was counted at least ten times. The V call is TRBV28, the J call TRBJ2-2; D uncertain. CDR3 size: 15 residues. Germline CDR1 and CDR2: MDHEN and SYDVKM. The V and J ends lost 6 bases and 4 bases respectively, with 15 bases between them. This CDR3 reads CASRASERITGELFF. The CDR3 DNA is TGTGCCAGCAGGGCCAGTGAGAGGATCACCGGGGAGCTGTTTTTT. Together with reference TRBV28 and TRBJ2-2, the CDR3 gives the full variable domain: DVKVTQSSRYLVKRTGEKVFLECVQDMDHENMFWYRQDPGLGLRLIYFSYDVKMKEKGDIPEGYSVSREKKERFSLILESASTNQTSMYLCASRASERITGELFFGEGSRLTVL.

This clone was detected a few times. One end of the junction fails to match germline, which may point to a read error. The chain is built from TRBV5-1 and TRBJ2-1; tentative D call: TRBD2 (6 bases). This CDR3 is 16 amino acids long. Germline CDR1 reads SGHRS; CDR2 reads YFSETQ. The DNA for the CDR3 is TGCGCCAGCAGCTTGGTGGCTAGCGAGAGTGGGGATGAGCAGCTCTTC. Translated: CASSLVASESGDEQLF.